These 32 T cell receptor beta chains were sequenced from one sample in a study of blood T cell repertoires in COVID-19. The table came from immunoSEQ multiplex PCR; TCRdb's copy has only in-frame clones and leaves some out. The sample gives more than 75,000 clones, roughly 89% of which show up once; around 2.1% is in the top ten. Sequencing input: peripheral blood. These receptors came from a man in his forties or fifties with acute or convalescent COVID-19.

The V call is TRBV7-2, the J call TRBJ1-4; 7 nucleotides match TRBD1. The CDR3 totals 15 residues. The germline CDR1 and CDR2 sequences are SGHTA and FQGNSA. V lost 2 bases, J lost 8 bases, and 8 bases stayed unmatched. In nucleotides, the CDR3 is TGTGCCAGCAGCTTATTACGGGCAGGGGGAGAAAAACTGTTTTTT. This codes for CASSLLRAGGEKLFF.

The chain couples TRBV18 to TRBJ2-7; D may be TRBD1 (5 bases). There are 13 residues in the CDR3. Trimming took off 4 bases at V and 4 bases at J, with 11 bases between the two ends. Germline V lookup: CDR1 KGHSH, CDR2 LQKENI. CDR3 amino acids: CASSRGQLYEQYV. DNA for the CDR3: TGTGCCAGCTCACGGGGCCAACTTTACGAGCAGTACGTC.

This clone is a singleton in its sample. The chain employs TRBV2 and TRBJ1-1; 9 bases match TRBD1. Germline V gene sequence: CDR1 SNHLY, CDR2 FYNNEI. This CDR3 region has 14 residues. V trimming: 5 bases; J trimming: 2 bases; junction bases outside the gene matches: 3. CDR3 in amino acids: CASSHRGLNTEAFF. CDR3 DNA: TGTGCCAGCAGTCACAGGGGGCTTAACACTGAAGCTTTCTTT. The full variable domain, completed using reference TRBV2 and TRBJ1-1, is EPEVTQTPSHQVTQMGQEVILRCVPISNHLYFYWYRQILGQKVEFLVSFYNNEISEKSEIFDDQFSVERPDGSNFTLKIRSTKLEDSAMYFCASSHRGLNTEAFFGQGTRLTVV.

The chain joins TRBV5-4 to TRBJ2-3; 9 positions agree with TRBD1. CDR1 and CDR2 from the germline V gene are SGHNT and YYREEE (reference sequence). CDR3 length: 15 residues. J lost 6 bases, V lost 4 bases, and 9 bases had no gene match. CDR3 region: CASSVPGQGADTQYF. CDR3 DNA: TGTGCCAGCAGCGTCCCGGGACAGGGAGCTGATACGCAGTATTTT.

J is TRBJ2-2 and V is TRBV4-1, with 13 nucleotides matching TRBD2. Germline assignment: CDR1 MGHRA and CDR2 YSYEKL. The CDR3 has 17 residues. The junction had 8 bases not matched to a gene; V was cut back by 4 bases and J by 6 bases. CDR3 coding DNA: TGCGCCAGCAGCCGGAACCCCACTAGCGGGGGGGCCGGGGAGCTGTTTTTT. This gives the protein CASSRNPTSGGAGELFF.

The V gene is TRBV14, the J gene TRBJ2-2, with D perhaps matching TRBD1 (7 bases). V lost 4 bases, J lost 1 base, and 10 bases lay in between. Germline lookup yields CDR1 SGHDN and CDR2 FVKESK. The CDR3 covers 15 residues. The CDR3 sequence: CASSPRDRNTGELFF. In nucleotides, the CDR3 is TGTGCCAGCAGCCCGCGGGACAGGAACACCGGGGAGCTGTTTTTT.

V gene TRBV30 combines with J gene TRBJ1-3; 9 nucleotides line up with TRBD1. This CDR3 comprises 15 residues. V gave up 2 bases and J gave up 2 bases; unmatched junction bases: 4. From germline, CDR1 is GTSNPN and CDR2 SVGIG (reference sequence). For the CDR3, the DNA is TGTGCCTGGAGTCAGGGACAGGGACCTGGAAACACCATATATTTT. Translating gives CAWSQGQGPGNTIYF.

The sample holds one count of this clone. The chain links TRBV4-1 to TRBJ1-1; D not resolved. Between the trimmed V and J ends, which lost 0 bases and 0 bases, there was a span of 5 bases. There are 14 residues in the CDR3. CDR1 is MGHRA and CDR2 is YSYEKL in the germline V gene. The CDR3 DNA sequence: TGCGCCAGCAGCCAAGAGCCTATGAACACTGAAGCTTTCTTT. It encodes CASSQEPMNTEAFF.

The chain uses TRBV29-1 and TRBJ1-3; 9 nucleotides line up with TRBD1. V shed 7 bases and J 4 bases; nucleotides not matched to a gene: 5. The CDR3 contains 13 residues. CDR1 is SQVTM, CDR2 ANQGSEA, per germline. CDR3: CSAKQGAGNTIYF. Here the CDR3 DNA reads TGCAGCGCTAAACAGGGGGCGGGAAACACCATATATTTT. Supplemented by reference TRBV29-1 and TRBJ1-3, the full variable domain reads SAVISQKPSRDICQRGTSLTIQCQVDSQVTMMFWYRQQPGQSLTLIATANQGSEATYESGFVIDKFPISRPNLTFSTLTVSNMSPEDSSIYLCSAKQGAGNTIYFGEGSWLTVV.

The rearrangement uses TRBV19 and TRBJ1-1; no firm D call. CDR3 length: 13 amino acids. Germline lookup yields CDR1 LNHDA and CDR2 SQIVND (reference sequence). Trimming removed 5 bases at V and 3 bases at J, with 10 bases between. The CDR3 spells CASSPRTYTEAFF. Written as DNA, the CDR3 is TGTGCCAGTAGTCCCCGGACTTACACTGAAGCTTTCTTT.

V is TRBV7-8 and J is TRBJ2-5; 7 bases are shared with TRBD2. The CDR3 contains 16 residues. Germline V gene lookup returns CDR1 SGHVS and CDR2 FQNEAQ. The junction had 11 bases not matched to a gene; V was cut back by 5 bases and J by 2 bases. DNA for the CDR3: TGTGCCAGCAGCGTATCTAGCGGAATGGCTCAAGAGACCCAGTACTTC. Amino acid sequence: CASSVSSGMAQETQYF.

V usage is TRBV2 and J usage is TRBJ1-6; 7 bases align to TRBD1. Germline trimming cut 11 bases from V and 7 bases from J; bases unmatched to any gene: 8. The CDR3 runs 13 residues. Per the germline V gene, CDR1 is SNHLY and CDR2 is FYNNEI. CDR3 sequence reads: CAGTEARNSPLHF. The DNA of the CDR3 is TGTGCCGGGACAGAGGCTCGGAATTCACCCCTCCACTTT.

The chain joins TRBV28 to TRBJ2-3; TRBD2 matches 9 bases. Germline V gene sequence: CDR1 MDHEN, CDR2 SYDVKM. V lost 1 base and J lost 2; bases outside the gene matches: 1. The CDR3 extends over 15 amino acids. The CDR3, as DNA: TGTGCCAGCAGTTTATCTAGCGGGAACACAGATACGCAGTATTTT. This sequence encodes CASSLSSGNTDTQYF.

The gene calls are TRBV19 and TRBJ2-1; TRBD2 matches 12 bases. Germline assignment: CDR1 LNHDA and CDR2 SQIVND (reference sequence). The CDR3 spans 14 residues. V shed 4 bases, J shed 10 bases, and the junction held 5 bases outside the gene matches. CDR3 in DNA: TGTGCCAGTAGTACCACTAGCGGGGGGAGGGAGCAGTTCTTC. This gives the protein CASSTTSGGREQFF.

This rearrangement joins TRBV5-5 to TRBJ2-1, with 7 bases lining up with TRBD1. Germline CDR1 and CDR2: SGHKS and YYEKEE (reference sequence). The junction had 12 bases not matched to a gene; V was cut back by 2 bases and J by 4 bases. The CDR3 spans 17 residues. The CDR3 region is CASSFNHRQGSYNEQFF. As DNA, the CDR3 is TGTGCCAGCAGCTTCAACCATCGACAGGGTTCGTACAATGAGCAGTTCTTC.

The DNA for the CDR3 is TGTGCCAGCAGTGAACAGGGGGTTCCGGATGAAAAACTGTTTTTT. This sequence encodes CASSEQGVPDEKLFF. The chain joins TRBV25-1 to TRBJ1-4, with TRBD1 matching 7 bases. CDR3 length equals 15 residues. Germline V lookup: CDR1 MGHDK, CDR2 SYGVNS. V trimming: 2 bases; J trimming: 6 bases; junction bases outside the gene matches: 6.

The V and J genes are TRBV6-1 and TRBJ1-2, with unresolved D. The CDR3 has 13 amino acids. The V end lost 5 bases, the J end lost 0 bases, and 7 bases lay between the germline ends. Germline V gene lookup returns CDR1 MNHNS and CDR2 SASEGT. The chain's CDR3 is CASSSQANYGYTF. The CDR3 DNA reads as TGTGCCAGCAGTTCCCAGGCTAACTATGGCTACACCTTC.

The V call is TRBV19, the J call TRBJ1-3; 8 bases are a match to TRBD1. V was clipped by 5 bases and J by 2 bases; unmatched bases: 11. Per germline, CDR1 LNHDA and CDR2 SQIVND (reference sequence). The CDR3 is 17 amino acids. Here the CDR3 reads CASSPRQGSSPGNTIYF. The CDR3 DNA is TGTGCCAGTAGTCCACGACAGGGGTCCTCTCCTGGAAACACCATATATTTT.

This chain links TRBV4-1 with TRBJ2-7; D ambiguous. Germline values: CDR1 MGHRA, CDR2 YSYEKL. The CDR3 has 16 amino acids. V shed 0 bases and J shed 0 bases, with 12 bases lying between them. The CDR3: CASSQDVGRSSYEQYF. In nucleotides, the CDR3 is TGCGCCAGCAGCCAAGATGTGGGCCGGTCCTCCTACGAGCAGTACTTC.

This sequence joins TRBV5-1 and TRBJ1-1, with 8 bases lining up with TRBD1. This CDR3 has 14 amino acids. Germline V CDR1 and CDR2: SGHRS, YFSETQ. V was pared by 3 bases and J by 1 base, with 2 bases of the junction left unmatched. CDR3 bases: TGCGCCAGCAGCTGGGGACAGGCGAACACTGAAGCTTTCTTT. Translated: CASSWGQANTEAFF.

With respect to this clone: At one end the junction does not follow the germline gene, possibly because of a read error. The chain carries TRBV5-8 and TRBJ2-1; D is possibly TRBD1 (5 bases). Germline CDR1 is SGHTS and CDR2 is YDEGEE. CDR3 length: 12 amino acids. The DNA for the CDR3 is TGTGCCGGCAGCTTGGTTCCCAGGGAAACATTCTTC. Translated: CAGSLVPRETFF. Combining the CDR3 with reference TRBV5-8 and TRBJ2-1 gives the whole variable domain EAGVTQSPTHLIKTRGQQATLRCSPISGHTSVYWYQQALGLGLQFLLWYDEGEERNRGNFPPRFSGRQFPNYSSELNVNALELEDSALYLCAGSLVPRETFFGPGTRLTVL.

This sequence joins TRBV2 and TRBJ2-7; D remains ambiguous. The germline V gene has CDR1 SNHLY and CDR2 FYNNEI. Trimming pared 1 base from V and 6 bases from J, leaving 10 bases between. CDR3 length: 13 residues. The CDR3 reads CASSEVVRIEQYV. CDR3 bases: TGTGCCAGCAGTGAAGTTGTCAGGATCGAGCAGTACGTC.

The rearrangement uses TRBV7-2 and TRBJ2-1; D perhaps matches TRBD1 (6 bases). CDR3 length: 17 residues. Germline loops: CDR1 SGHTA, CDR2 FQGNSA. V was pared by 1 base and J by 2 bases, with 15 bases between. CDR3 sequence: CASSLETLRTAYNEQFF. The DNA of the CDR3 is TGTGCCAGCAGCTTAGAAACCCTCAGGACAGCCTACAATGAGCAGTTCTTC.

J is TRBJ1-1 and V is TRBV5-1; TRBD1 aligns across 7 bases. This CDR3 comprises 14 residues. The J segment lost 1 base and the V segment lost 6 bases, leaving 6 bases of the junction unmatched. The germline gives CDR1 SGHRS, CDR2 YFSETQ. For the CDR3, the DNA is TGCGCCAGCACCCGGACAGGCGGGAACACTGAAGCTTTCTTT. It translates to CASTRTGGNTEAFF. Using reference TRBV5-1 and TRBJ1-1 for the parts outside the CDR3, the full variable domain is KAGVTQTPRYLIKTRGQQVTLSCSPISGHRSVSWYQQTPGQGLQFLFEYFSETQRNKGNFPGRFSGRQFSNSRSEMNVSTLELGDSALYLCASTRTGGNTEAFFGQGTRLTVV.

The CDR3 loop is CASSPGSGGYADTQYF. As DNA, the CDR3 is TGTGCCAGCAGCCCGGGGAGCGGGGGGTACGCAGATACGCAGTATTTT. The V gene is TRBV4-2, the J gene TRBJ2-3; 9 bases fit TRBD2. V shed 4 bases and J 4 bases; nucleotides not matched to a gene: 9. Germline lookup yields CDR1 LGHNA and CDR2 YNFKEQ. The CDR3 runs 16 residues.

The chain uses TRBV2 and TRBJ1-5; D is ambiguous. Trimming cost V 3 bases and J 3 bases, with 12 bases left between them. CDR3 size: 15 residues. CDR1 and CDR2 (germline): SNHLY, FYNNEI. CDR3: CASSDQVLPNQPQHF. The CDR3, as DNA: TGTGCCAGCAGTGATCAGGTCCTACCCAATCAGCCCCAGCATTTT. Variable domain in full (rest from reference TRBV2 and TRBJ1-5): EPEVTQTPSHQVTQMGQEVILRCVPISNHLYFYWYRQILGQKVEFLVSFYNNEISEKSEIFDDQFSVERPDGSNFTLKIRSTKLEDSAMYFCASSDQVLPNQPQHFGDGTRLSIL.

For this clone: Sequence at one end of the junction differs from germline and may be a read error. The V call is TRBV7-9, the J call TRBJ2-7; 9 bases are a match to TRBD1. CDR1 SEHNR and CDR2 FQNEAQ come from the germline V gene (reference sequence). There are 14 residues in the CDR3. CDR3 amino acids: CASSSSGTGTGKDF. The CDR3 region has the DNA TGTGCCAGCAGCTCATCGGGCACCGGGACAGGGAAGGACTTC.

This sequence joins TRBV4-2 and TRBJ1-6; no clear D gene. Germline CDR1 and CDR2: LGHNA and YNFKEQ. Trimming removed 4 bases from V and 7 bases from J, with 29 bases in between. The CDR3 sequence is 20 residues long. CDR3 nucleotides: TGTGCCAGCAGCCCCTACGATGGGAGTATGGGCGAAGGTGGCAATTCACCCCTCCACTTT. It translates to CASSPYDGSMGEGGNSPLHF.

Note on this clone: The same CDR3 also results from other DNA sequences found in this sample. The genes are TRBV6-5 and TRBJ1-1, with TRBD1 as a possible D gene (5 bases). The germline V gene has CDR1 MNHEY and CDR2 SVGAGI. V dropped 2 bases and J dropped 1 base, with 11 bases sitting between them. CDR3 length: 15 residues. The CDR3 spells CASSYRGGGNTEAFF. In DNA form, the CDR3 reads TGTGCCAGCAGTTACAGGGGAGGAGGGAACACTGAAGCTTTCTTT.

This clone was counted a few times. V gene TRBV7-2 combines with J gene TRBJ1-1, with a possible D match to TRBD1 (6 bases). CDR1 is SGHTA and CDR2 is FQGNSA in the germline V gene. Trimming took off 2 bases at V and 4 bases at J, with 17 bases between the two ends. The CDR3 sequence is 16 residues long. The CDR3 DNA reads TGTGCCAGCAGCTTACGGCAACAGGGCGGGAGCACTGAAGCTTTCTTT. This gives the protein CASSLRQQGGSTEAFF.

V and J are TRBV6-2 or TRBV6-3 and TRBJ2-3; 11 bases fit TRBD2. J gave up 4 bases and V 2 bases, and 5 bases lay outside the gene matches. Germline V gene sequence: CDR1 MNHEY, CDR2 SVGEGT. The CDR3 has 16 residues. CDR3 amino acids: CASSYVGLAVSDTQYF. The CDR3 DNA sequence: TGTGCCAGCAGTTACGTGGGACTAGCGGTCTCAGATACGCAGTATTTT.

The CDR3 protein is CATASGTSGVAGTQYF. In nucleotides, the CDR3 is TGTGCCACTGCCTCCGGGACTAGCGGGGTGGCGGGGACCCAGTACTTC. The chain recombines TRBV24-1 with TRBJ2-5; TRBD2 matches 13 bases. J gave up 7 bases and V 10 bases, and 14 bases lay outside the gene matches. The CDR3 consists of 16 residues. Germline V gene sequence: CDR1 KGHDR, CDR2 SFDVKD.